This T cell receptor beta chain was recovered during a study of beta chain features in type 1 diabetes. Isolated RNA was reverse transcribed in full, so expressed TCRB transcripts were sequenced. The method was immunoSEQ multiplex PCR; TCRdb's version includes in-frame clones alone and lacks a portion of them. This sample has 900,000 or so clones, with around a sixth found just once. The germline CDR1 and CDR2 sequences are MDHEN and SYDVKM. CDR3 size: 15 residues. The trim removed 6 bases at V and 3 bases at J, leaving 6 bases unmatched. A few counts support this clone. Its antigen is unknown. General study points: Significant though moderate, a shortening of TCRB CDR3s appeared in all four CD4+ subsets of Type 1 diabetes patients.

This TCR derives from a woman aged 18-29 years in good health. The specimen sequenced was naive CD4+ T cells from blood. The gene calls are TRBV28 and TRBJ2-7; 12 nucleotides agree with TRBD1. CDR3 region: CASRGTGGANYEQYF. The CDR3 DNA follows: TGTGCCAGCAGGGGGACAGGGGGCGCAAACTACGAGCAGTACTTC.